The 24 T cell receptor beta chains in this list originate from one sample, sequenced in a study of blood T cell repertoires in COVID-19 (dated by TCRdb to 2019 to 2021). Receptor libraries were prepared by the immunoSEQ multiplex PCR assay. As stored in TCRdb, this immuneACCESS dataset retains in-frame rearrangements with V and J assigned. A fraction of the clones does not appear; measured against another copy, unresolved V genes explain less than half of the discrepancy, and the remainder lacks a known reason. The sample table records about 98,000 clones; 70% to 85% of these occur just once. The ten largest clones capture 11% of the sample. What was sequenced was peripheral blood. These receptors came from a man aged 65 to 79 with active or convalescent COVID-19.

The gene calls are TRBV5-6 and TRBJ2-5, with 7 bases aligning to TRBD2. V lost 1 base to trimming and J lost 3 bases; unmatched junction nucleotides: 3. There are 14 residues in the CDR3. The germline CDR1 and CDR2 sequences are SGHDT and YYEEEE. The CDR3 sequence: CASSLWTREETQYF. The CDR3 DNA reads as TGTGCCAGCAGCTTGTGGACTAGAGAAGAGACCCAGTACTTC. The full variable domain, its missing parts supplied by reference TRBV5-6 and TRBJ2-5, is DAGVTQSPTHLIKTRGQQVTLRCSPKSGHDTVSWYQQALGQGPQFIFQYYEEEERQRGNFPDRFSGHQFPNYSSELNVNALLLGDSALYLCASSLWTREETQYFGPGTRLLVL.

This clone has only one observation. DNA of the CDR3: TGCGCCAGCAGCTACGGACTGAAAGAGACCCAGTACTTC. Translating it yields CASSYGLKETQYF. V and J are TRBV4-1 and TRBJ2-5, with a possible D match to TRBD2 (5 bases). This CDR3 contains 13 residues. Germline V lookup: CDR1 MGHRA, CDR2 YSYEKL. V lost 5 bases, J lost 3 bases, and 10 bases lay in between.

This clone was counted once. V is TRBV6-2 or TRBV6-3 and J is TRBJ1-2, with D unresolved. This CDR3 contains 15 residues. The germline gives CDR1 MNHEY, CDR2 SVGEGT. The V gene lost 2 bases and the J gene lost 3 bases, with 13 bases spanning the gap. This chain's CDR3 is CASSYSSVRYYGYTF. In DNA form, the CDR3 reads TGTGCCAGCAGTTACAGCAGCGTCAGATACTATGGCTACACCTTC.

The J gene is TRBJ2-3, the V gene TRBV2; TRBD2 matches at 8 bases. CDR1 SNHLY and CDR2 FYNNEI come from the germline V gene. Trimming removed 1 base from V and 6 bases from J; junction bases left unmatched: 6. The CDR3 is 15 residues long. The CDR3 DNA follows: TGTGCCAGCAGTGAAGATAGCGGGGTGGGGGATACGCAGTATTTT. This codes for CASSEDSGVGDTQYF.

The V gene is TRBV19, the J gene TRBJ2-7, with 14 bases that match TRBD2. Germline V CDR1 and CDR2: LNHDA, SQIVND (reference sequence). The CDR3 sequence is 17 residues long. Trimming cost V 1 base and J 4 bases; bases outside gene matches: 6. CDR3 nucleotide sequence: TGTGCCAGTAGTATAGGTCCCGGGACTAGCGGGGGATACGAGCAGTACTTC. Protein sequence: CASSIGPGTSGGYEQYF.

The chain uses TRBV7-9 and TRBJ2-3, with 12 bases lining up with TRBD2. This CDR3 spans 16 amino acids. V was clipped by 5 bases and J by 4 bases; unmatched bases: 7. Per germline, CDR1 SEHNR and CDR2 FQNEAQ (reference sequence). The CDR3 protein is CASSPWTSGVADTQYF. CDR3 nucleotides: TGTGCCAGCAGCCCGTGGACTAGCGGGGTAGCAGATACGCAGTATTTT.

This clone was seen many times. The chain links TRBV4-2 to TRBJ2-5; 8 nucleotides line up with TRBD2. CDR3 length: 16 amino acids. The germline CDR1 and CDR2 sequences are LGHNA and YNFKEQ. V shed 3 bases and J 1 base; nucleotides not matched to a gene: 7. CDR3: CASSQGRRGVQETQYF. CDR3 nucleotides: TGTGCCAGCAGCCAGGGTCGGCGGGGGGTCCAAGAGACCCAGTACTTC.

This chain joins TRBV14 and TRBJ2-5, with D possibly matching TRBD2 (5 bases). The CDR3 spans 15 residues. V lost 2 bases to trimming and J lost 5 bases, with 15 bases between them. The germline V gene encodes CDR1 SGHDN and CDR2 FVKESK. This CDR3 reads CASSQRRTSGETQYF. CDR3 in DNA: TGTGCCAGCAGCCAAAGAAGGACTTCCGGCGAGACCCAGTACTTC.

V usage is TRBV18 and J usage is TRBJ2-3; 7 nucleotides agree with TRBD2. From germline, CDR1 is KGHSH and CDR2 LQKENI. Germline trimming cut 5 bases from V and 1 base from J; bases unmatched to any gene: 12. The CDR3 runs 17 residues. The CDR3 sequence is CASSERAGEVGTDTQYF. The CDR3 nucleotides read TGTGCCAGCTCAGAGAGGGCGGGAGAAGTAGGCACAGATACGCAGTATTTT.

The rearrangement uses TRBV5-5 and TRBJ1-2; D not resolved. V dropped 0 bases and J dropped 4 bases, with 4 bases sitting between them. The CDR3 is 12 residues long. Germline CDR1 is SGHKS and CDR2 is YYEKEE (reference sequence). CDR3 DNA sequence: TGTGCCAGCAGCTTGGGTCTCTATGGCTACACCTTC. The encoded protein is CASSLGLYGYTF.

The V call is TRBV1, the J call TRBJ2-2; the table's D call, TRBD2, has no DNA check behind it. TRBV1 is labeled a pseudogene. The CDR3 is 19 residues long. CDR3 amino acids: CTSSQDPSGGITNTGELFF. DNA of the CDR3: TGCACCAGCAGCCAAGATCCCAGCGGGGGGATCACGAACACCGGGGAGCTGTTTTTT.

This clone was picked up a small number of times. This rearrangement joins TRBV2 to TRBJ2-1; the D gene is possibly TRBD1 (6 bases). V shed 6 bases and J shed 9 bases, with 24 bases lying between them. This CDR3 has 16 residues. Germline CDR1 reads SNHLY; CDR2 reads FYNNEI. Here the CDR3 reads CASSIGQRAGRGEQFF. The DNA for the CDR3 is TGTGCCAGCAGCATAGGACAGAGGGCTGGTAGAGGTGAGCAGTTCTTC.

This clone was observed a few times. This chain joins TRBV14 and TRBJ2-7; D not resolved. V lost 0 bases and J lost 2, with 8 bases in between. This CDR3 is built from 14 residues. CDR1 is SGHDN and CDR2 is FVKESK in the germline V gene. The CDR3, as DNA: TGTGCCAGCAGCCAAGATCATATAGCCTACGAGCAGTACTTC. This gives the protein CASSQDHIAYEQYF.

Concerning this clone itself: The same CDR3 also results from other DNA sequences found in this sample. This rearrangement joins TRBV7-2 to TRBJ2-7; TRBD1 aligns across 9 bases. This CDR3 contains 14 residues. Germline CDR1 is SGHTA and CDR2 is FQGNSA. The V segment lost 4 bases and the J segment 3 bases; nucleotides outside the gene matches: 4. The CDR3 is CASSWGQGLYEQYF. CDR3 in DNA: TGTGCCAGCAGCTGGGGACAGGGCCTCTACGAGCAGTACTTC.

The rearrangement joins TRBV5-4 to TRBJ2-6, with 8 bases identical to TRBD1. The CDR3 consists of 17 residues. Trimming removed 2 bases from V and 0 bases from J; junction bases left unmatched: 4. CDR1 is SGHNT, CDR2 YYREEE, per germline (reference sequence). CDR3 DNA: TGTGCCAGCAGCTTCGGACAGGGAGTCTCTGGGGCCAACGTCCTGACTTTC. Its translation is CASSFGQGVSGANVLTF.

The chain has TRBV5-1 and TRBJ2-3; 14 nucleotides agree with TRBD2. The V segment lost 0 bases and the J segment 2 bases; nucleotides outside the gene matches: 5. This CDR3 has 18 residues. Germline V lookup: CDR1 SGHRS, CDR2 YFSETQ. CDR3 residues: CASSLAGLAGATTDTQYF. The CDR3, as DNA: TGCGCCAGCAGCTTGGCGGGACTAGCGGGGGCCACCACAGATACGCAGTATTTT.

The V gene is TRBV6-2 or TRBV6-3, the J gene TRBJ1-1; maybe TRBD1 (6 bases). The CDR3 totals 15 residues. From germline, CDR1 is MNHEY and CDR2 SVGEGT. Trimming took 0 bases from V and 7 from J, leaving 15 bases between them. The CDR3 sequence is CASSYSKQGLHEAFF. The CDR3 DNA is TGTGCCAGCAGTTACTCGAAGCAGGGGTTGCATGAAGCTTTCTTT.

The gene calls are TRBV7-2 and TRBJ2-3, with 11 nucleotides matching TRBD2. Trimming at V came to 2 bases and at J to 0 bases, leaving 7 bases not matched to a gene. The germline V gene encodes CDR1 SGHTA and CDR2 FQGNSA. The CDR3 consists of 18 residues. The CDR3 DNA reads TGTGCCAGCAGCTTATGGGCGGTAGCGGGGGGGAGCACAGATACGCAGTATTTT. As protein: CASSLWAVAGGSTDTQYF.

The chain joins TRBV14 to TRBJ2-1; D may be TRBD2 (6 bases). Trimming left V 2 bases short and J 9 bases short, with 11 bases between. This CDR3 has 13 residues. The germline V gene encodes CDR1 SGHDN and CDR2 FVKESK. DNA for the CDR3: TGTGCCAGCAGCCAATCACTAGCCGGTGAGCAGTTCTTC. This codes for CASSQSLAGEQFF.

The chain joins TRBV7-3 to TRBJ2-3, with TRBD1 matching 12 bases. Looked up from germline, CDR1 is SGHTA and CDR2 is FQGTGA. The junction had 4 bases not matched to a gene; V was cut back by 5 bases and J by 1 base. The CDR3 totals 16 residues. CDR3 amino acids: CASSTGTGGRTDTQYF. The DNA of the CDR3 is TGTGCCAGCAGCACCGGGACAGGGGGCCGCACAGATACGCAGTATTTT.

The genes are TRBV7-2 and TRBJ2-5, with D possibly being TRBD2 (5 bases). This CDR3 has 14 residues. Germline V gives CDR1 SGHTA, CDR2 FQGNSA. The V and J ends lost 7 bases and 5 bases respectively, with 17 bases between them. The chain's CDR3 is CASNSISRGETQYF. The CDR3 DNA is TGTGCCAGCAACTCGATTTCTCGCGGGGAGACCCAGTACTTC. The full variable domain, in which reference TRBV7-2 and TRBJ2-5 provide the parts outside the CDR3, is GAGVSQSPSNKVTEKGKDVELRCDPISGHTALYWYRQSLGQGLEFLIYFQGNSAPDKSGLPSDRFSAERTGGSVSTLTIQRTQQEDSAVYLCASNSISRGETQYFGPGTRLLVL.

This clone was seen only once. This chain joins TRBV5-1 and TRBJ1-4; 7 bases match TRBD1. Germline assignment: CDR1 SGHRS and CDR2 YFSETQ. This CDR3 has 16 amino acids. With 0 bases clipped from V and 5 bases from J, the junction kept 7 bases outside the gene matches. The CDR3 coding sequence is TGCGCCAGCAGCTTGGGTGACAGGGAAGGGAATGAAAAACTGTTTTTT. Amino acid sequence: CASSLGDREGNEKLFF. The full variable domain, rest sourced from reference TRBV5-1 and TRBJ1-4, is KAGVTQTPRYLIKTRGQQVTLSCSPISGHRSVSWYQQTPGQGLQFLFEYFSETQRNKGNFPGRFSGRQFSNSRSEMNVSTLELGDSALYLCASSLGDREGNEKLFFGSGTQLSVL.

CDR3 in amino acids: CASSLGRRTGGRETQYF. CDR3 bases: TGTGCCAGCAGCTTAGGTAGGAGGACAGGGGGCCGGGAGACCCAGTACTTC. The V gene is TRBV7-3, the J gene TRBJ2-5; 11 bases are shared with TRBD1. Germline CDR1 reads SGHTA; CDR2 reads FQGTGA. The CDR3 is made up of 17 amino acids. Trimming removed 2 bases from V and 5 bases from J; junction bases left unmatched: 10.

The V gene is TRBV3-1 (or the pseudogene TRBV3-2), the J gene TRBJ2-5; TRBD1 agrees at 9 bases. CDR1 is LGHDT, CDR2 YNNKEL, per germline (reference sequence). This CDR3 contains 16 residues. V lost 0 bases and J lost 5; bases outside the gene matches: 7. The CDR3 region has the DNA TGTGCCAGCAGCCAAGAACGGACAGGGGCGAGGGAGACCCAGTACTTC. Its protein product is CASSQERTGARETQYF.